The subject of this entry is one TCR beta chain. Its antigen is not identified. These data are taken from a study of PD-L1 blockade in urothelial cancer. For the study at large: Blood samples had a median of 141,255 T cells.

Clones were read by immunoSEQ multiplex PCR, and TCRdb kept only the in-frame ones, dropping some. The data hold roughly 63,000 clones, with around 81% observed a single time. Time point defined: pretreatment peripheral blood. Notes on the study in general: In blood sampled pretreatment, TCR clonality below the median predicted better survival. Those with durable benefit had larger increases in tumor-associated blood clones at 3 weeks.

The input for sequencing was PBMCs, taken around atezolizumab (anti-PD-L1) treatment. This receptor was taken from a man in his sixties or seventies with urothelial cancer.

This chain's CDR3 is CRGGSTDTQYF. The CDR3 DNA sequence: TGCCGGGGCGGGAGTACAGATACGCAGTATTTT. The chain carries TRBV29-1 and TRBJ2-3; TRBD2 agrees at 7 bases. This CDR3 region has 11 residues. Germline CDR1 and CDR2: SQVTM and ANQGSEA.